What follows are 19 T cell receptor beta chains derived from one specimen sequenced in a study of a mutant IDH1 vaccine in newly diagnosed glioma (dated by TCRdb to about 2021). Libraries came from the immunoSEQ multiplex PCR assay. TCRdb limited this immuneACCESS table to in-frame rearrangements with V and J called. A share of clones is missing; checked studies link under half to unresolved V genes, and the rest is unexplained. The sample table lists almost 85,000 clones, 85% of them with a count of one. The top ten hold roughly 2% of the sample. Antigen specificity for these receptors is unknown. The meaning of the sample's time point label: week 23, last vaccination. A 20-mer mutant IDH1 peptide at 300 micrograms in Montanide made up each vaccine dose, which was injected subcutaneously together with topical imiquimod. Sequencing used PBMCs, obtained from a glioma patient whose treatment included an IDH1 peptide vaccine. The receptors come from a man in his thirties or forties with glioma. Some clones in this sample may be carry-over from other donors' samples.

This chain uses TRBV18 with TRBJ1-3, with D perhaps matching TRBD1 (5 bases). Between the trimmed V and J ends, which lost 4 bases and 2 bases, there was a span of 9 bases. CDR1 and CDR2 from the germline V gene are KGHSH and LQKENI. This CDR3 comprises 14 residues. This chain's CDR3 is CASSRGTAGNTIYF. The CDR3, as DNA: TGTGCCAGCTCACGTGGGACCGCTGGAAACACCATATATTTT.

The CDR3 nucleotides are TGCGCCAGCAGCCGCGAACGTGCAACTAATGAAAAACTGTTTTTT. This translates into CASSRERATNEKLFF. The gene calls are TRBV4-3 and TRBJ1-4; no clear D. This CDR3 comprises 15 residues. The germline gives CDR1 LGHNA, CDR2 YSLEER. Deletions cut 4 bases from V and 0 bases from J, with 9 bases between.

This clone has only one observation. V usage is TRBV19 and J usage is TRBJ2-3, with D perhaps matching TRBD1 (5 bases). V was shortened by 6 bases and J by 1 base, with 14 bases between the two germline ends. CDR3 size: 15 residues. Germline V gene data show CDR1 as LNHDA and CDR2 as SQIVND (reference sequence). CDR3 amino acids: CASSPRERGTDTQYF. The CDR3 bases are TGTGCCAGTAGCCCCAGGGAAAGGGGCACAGATACGCAGTATTTT.

In DNA form, the CDR3 reads TGTGCCAGCAGCTTGGTGGTTACAATTAGCAATCAGCCCCAGCATTTT. It yields the protein CASSLVVTISNQPQHF. The chain joins TRBV5-8 to TRBJ1-5; D is undetermined. This CDR3 is 16 amino acids long. CDR1 and CDR2 from the germline V gene are SGHTS and YDEGEE. Deletions cut 0 bases from V and 0 bases from J, with 10 bases between.

The sample holds a few counts of this clone. V gene TRBV27 combines with J gene TRBJ1-4, with D unresolved. Per the germline V gene, CDR1 is MNHEY and CDR2 is SMNVEV (reference sequence). Trimming left V 3 bases short and J 4 bases short, with 6 bases between. The CDR3 runs 13 residues. This CDR3 is CASSLGGNEKLFF. CDR3 coding DNA: TGTGCCAGCAGTTTGGGCGGTAATGAAAAACTGTTTTTT.

The genes are TRBV4-1 and TRBJ1-5; TRBD1 might be the D (5 bases). The CDR3 contains 13 residues. Germline lookup yields CDR1 MGHRA and CDR2 YSYEKL. V gave up 1 base and J gave up 5 bases, with 6 bases separating them. CDR3 loop: CASSQGGDQPQHF. As DNA, the CDR3 is TGCGCCAGCAGCCAAGGGGGGGATCAGCCCCAGCATTTT.

The chain carries TRBV28 and TRBJ2-3, with 7 nucleotides matching TRBD1. This CDR3 has 15 residues. The J segment lost 3 bases and the V segment lost 6 bases, leaving 9 bases of the junction unmatched. From germline, CDR1 is MDHEN and CDR2 SYDVKM. CDR3 bases: TGTGCCAGCAGCATTACAGGGGCGAGTACAGATACGCAGTATTTT. Its protein product is CASSITGASTDTQYF.

J is TRBJ1-4 and V is TRBV7-8; D possibly corresponds to TRBD1 (6 bases). CDR1 and CDR2 from the germline V gene are SGHVS and FQNEAQ. This CDR3 is 16 amino acids long. V gave up 5 bases and J gave up 0 bases, with 13 bases separating them. The CDR3 bases are TGTGCCAGCAGCAAGAACAGGGCTACAACTAATGAAAAACTGTTTTTT. This gives the protein CASSKNRATTNEKLFF. The entire variable domain, with the rest obtained from reference TRBV7-8 and TRBJ1-4, is as follows: GAGVSQSPRYKVAKRGQDVALRCDPISGHVSLFWYQQALGQGPEFLTYFQNEAQLDKSGLPSDRFFAERPEGSVSTLKIQRTQQEDSAVYLCASSKNRATTNEKLFFGSGTQLSVL.

This chain joins TRBV7-6 and TRBJ2-7; tentative D call: TRBD2 (6 bases). The CDR3 spans 14 residues. Trimming cost V 5 bases and J 8 bases, with 19 bases left between them. Germline values: CDR1 SGHVS, CDR2 FNYEAQ. The CDR3 loop is CASSPRDGGLKQYF. The CDR3 nucleotides read TGTGCCAGCAGCCCCCGGGACGGGGGTTTGAAGCAGTACTTC.

Comments on this clone: An end of the junction differs from the germline gene, which may be a read error. The sample holds other DNA sequences that translate to the same CDR3. V is TRBV28 and J is TRBJ1-6; D possibly corresponds to TRBD1 (6 bases). There are 12 residues in the CDR3. Germline V gene data show CDR1 as MDHEN and CDR2 as SYDVKM. In nucleotides, the CDR3 is TGTGTTACAGGGTCTGGGAATTCACCTCTCCACTTT. Translation: CVTGSGNSPLHF.

The genes are TRBV5-1 and TRBJ2-2, with TRBD2 as a possible D gene (7 bases). The CDR3 totals 15 residues. From germline, CDR1 is SGHRS and CDR2 YFSETQ. V lost 3 bases and J 5 bases, leaving 14 bases between the germline ends. The CDR3 spells CASSSKGGRTGELFF. The CDR3 nucleotides are TGCGCCAGCAGCTCCAAGGGGGGGAGAACCGGGGAGCTGTTTTTT. Full variable domain (outside the CDR3, taken from reference TRBV5-1 and TRBJ2-2): KAGVTQTPRYLIKTRGQQVTLSCSPISGHRSVSWYQQTPGQGLQFLFEYFSETQRNKGNFPGRFSGRQFSNSRSEMNVSTLELGDSALYLCASSSKGGRTGELFFGEGSRLTVL.

The rearrangement links TRBV27 to TRBJ2-7; tentative D call: TRBD2 (5 bases). This CDR3 spans 14 amino acids. Trimming pared 6 bases from V and 2 bases from J, leaving 14 bases between. Looked up from germline, CDR1 is MNHEY and CDR2 is SMNVEV (reference sequence). CDR3 sequence (DNA): TGTGCCAGCAGGCGGAGAGACTACCCCTACGAGCAGTACTTC. Protein sequence: CASRRRDYPYEQYF.

The chain is built from TRBV4-1 and TRBJ1-2, with D uncertain. V lost 0 bases, J lost 4 bases, and 12 bases lay in between. This CDR3 is 15 amino acids long. Germline assignment: CDR1 MGHRA and CDR2 YSYEKL. In nucleotides, the CDR3 is TGCGCCAGCAGCCAAGACAGGCAGAGCTTCTATGGCTACACCTTC. Amino acids: CASSQDRQSFYGYTF.

The chain has TRBV2 and TRBJ1-5; 9 positions agree with TRBD1. The germline V gene encodes CDR1 SNHLY and CDR2 FYNNEI. Trimming cost V 5 bases and J 1 base; bases outside gene matches: 6. The CDR3 runs 16 residues. The CDR3 nucleotides read TGTGCCAGCAGTTTACAGGGGGCGAGGAGCAATCAGCCCCAGCATTTT. Translating gives CASSLQGARSNQPQHF.

The rearrangement links TRBV14 to TRBJ2-1; 9 bases match TRBD2. Germline CDR1 and CDR2: SGHDN and FVKESK. The CDR3 extends over 14 amino acids. The junction had 7 bases not matched to a gene; V was cut back by 4 bases and J by 9 bases. DNA for the CDR3: TGTGCCAGCAGCCGAGGACTAGCGTCGGGTGAGCAGTTCTTC. It codes for CASSRGLASGEQFF.

V is TRBV5-6 and J is TRBJ1-1; 7 bases line up with TRBD1. V lost 2 bases, J lost 8 bases, and 9 bases stayed unmatched. CDR1 is SGHDT, CDR2 YYEEEE, per germline. The CDR3 is 14 residues long. In DNA form, the CDR3 reads TGTGCCAGCAGCTTTGGGACAGAGACTGACGAAGCTTTCTTT. It is translated as CASSFGTETDEAFF. The full variable domain, rest sourced from reference TRBV5-6 and TRBJ1-1, is DAGVTQSPTHLIKTRGQQVTLRCSPKSGHDTVSWYQQALGQGPQFIFQYYEEEERQRGNFPDRFSGHQFPNYSSELNVNALLLGDSALYLCASSFGTETDEAFFGQGTRLTVV.

The sample holds a few counts of this clone. The J gene is TRBJ2-1, the V gene TRBV14, with 7 positions matching TRBD2. The CDR3 contains 17 residues. Germline V gene sequence: CDR1 SGHDN, CDR2 FVKESK. Unmatched junction bases numbered 12, after V lost 4 bases and J lost 3 bases. This CDR3 is CASSRHGRRGGYNEQFF. CDR3 coding DNA: TGTGCCAGCAGCCGCCACGGGAGGAGAGGAGGCTACAATGAGCAGTTCTTC.

The gene calls are TRBV2 and TRBJ1-1; possible D gene TRBD1, 5 bases. The germline V gene encodes CDR1 SNHLY and CDR2 FYNNEI. The CDR3 runs to 15 residues. The V gene lost 7 bases and the J gene lost 3 bases, with 18 bases spanning the gap. The CDR3 DNA is TGTGCCAGCACCCCGGGACCTGTTGGGGACACTGAAGCTTTCTTT. Protein sequence: CASTPGPVGDTEAFF.

The V call is TRBV6-6, the J call TRBJ2-7; D is undetermined. In germline, CDR1 is MNHNY, CDR2 SVGAGI (reference sequence). The CDR3 contains 11 residues. Trimming stripped 2 bases from V and 5 bases from J, with 4 bases between. In DNA, the CDR3 is TGTGCCAGCAGTTACGTCAACGAGCAGTACTTC. Translating it yields CASSYVNEQYF.